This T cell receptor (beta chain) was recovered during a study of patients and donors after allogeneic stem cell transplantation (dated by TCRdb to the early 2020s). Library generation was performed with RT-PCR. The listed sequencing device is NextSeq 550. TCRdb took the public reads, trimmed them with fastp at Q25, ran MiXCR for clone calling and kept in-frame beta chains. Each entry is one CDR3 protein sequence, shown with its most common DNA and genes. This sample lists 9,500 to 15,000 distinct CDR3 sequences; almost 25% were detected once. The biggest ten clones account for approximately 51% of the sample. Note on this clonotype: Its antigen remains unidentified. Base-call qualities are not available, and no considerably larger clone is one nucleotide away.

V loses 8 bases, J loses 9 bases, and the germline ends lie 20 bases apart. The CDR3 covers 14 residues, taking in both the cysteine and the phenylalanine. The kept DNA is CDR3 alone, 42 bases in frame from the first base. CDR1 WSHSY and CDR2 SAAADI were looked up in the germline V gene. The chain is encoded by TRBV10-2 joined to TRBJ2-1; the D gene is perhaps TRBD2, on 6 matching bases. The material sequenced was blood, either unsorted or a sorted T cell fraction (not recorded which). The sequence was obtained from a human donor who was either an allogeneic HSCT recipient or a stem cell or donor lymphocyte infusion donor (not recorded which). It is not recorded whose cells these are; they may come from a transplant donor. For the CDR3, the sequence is CASSPPRERGEQFF. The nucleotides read TGCGCCAGCTCCCCCCCACGGGAGAGGGGTGAGCAGTTCTTC.